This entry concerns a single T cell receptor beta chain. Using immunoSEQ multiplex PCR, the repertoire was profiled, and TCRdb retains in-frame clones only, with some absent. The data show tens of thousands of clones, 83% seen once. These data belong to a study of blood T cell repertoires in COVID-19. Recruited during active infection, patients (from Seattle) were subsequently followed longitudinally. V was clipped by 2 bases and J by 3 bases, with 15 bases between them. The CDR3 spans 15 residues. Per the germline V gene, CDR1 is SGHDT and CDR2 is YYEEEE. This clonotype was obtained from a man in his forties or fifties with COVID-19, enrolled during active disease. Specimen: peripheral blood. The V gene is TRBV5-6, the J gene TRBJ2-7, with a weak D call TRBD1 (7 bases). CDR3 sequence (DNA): TGTGCCAGCAGCTTAACGGCCAGGGGGGTCTACGAGCAGTACTTC. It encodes CASSLTARGVYEQYF.